Shown below are 29 T cell receptor beta chains from a single sample sequenced in a study of cytomegalovirus exposure and HLA in healthy donors. With 60 Vbeta and 13 Jbeta primers, the PCR was carried out. The protocol was immunoSEQ multiplex PCR, while the TCRdb copy is restricted to in-frame clones and leaves out a portion. This table has about 160,000 clones, 85% appearing once. Sequences were obtained from PBMCs. Source of these receptors: a man aged 18-30 years in good health and CMV-seropositive.

This clone was seen only a few times. The rearrangement uses TRBV21-1 and TRBJ2-5; TRBD2 was called by the table and not checked on the DNA. The end of the DNA aligns better with TRBJ2-7, so the J call may be wrong. TRBV21-1 is annotated as a pseudogene. The CDR3 length is 16 residues. The CDR3 sequence is CASSKDGERLPYEQYF. The CDR3, as DNA: TGTGCCAGCAGCAAAGATGGGGAGAGGCTACCCTACGAGCAGTACTTC.

The chain recombines TRBV11-1 with TRBJ1-2; 7 positions agree with TRBD1. Germline CDR1 and CDR2: SGHAT and FQDESV (reference sequence). CDR3 length: 14 amino acids. V trimming: 5 bases; J trimming: 3 bases; junction bases outside the gene matches: 6. CDR3 sequence: CASSHPGTDYGYTF. As DNA, the CDR3 is TGTGCCAGCAGCCACCCCGGGACAGACTATGGCTACACCTTC.

This chain connects TRBV30 to TRBJ1-5; 8 nucleotides agree with TRBD1. CDR3 length: 14 residues. Germline CDR1 GTSNPN, CDR2 SVGIG (reference sequence). The junction had 5 bases not matched to a gene; V was cut back by 4 bases and J by 3 bases. CDR3 loop: CAWNTDRANQPQHF. CDR3 nucleotides: TGTGCCTGGAACACGGACAGGGCCAATCAGCCCCAGCATTTT.

The chain uses TRBV18 and TRBJ1-2; unclear D gene. The CDR3 extends over 13 amino acids. The ends were cut back, 2 bases at V and 3 bases at J, with 7 bases in the middle. Per the germline V gene, CDR1 is KGHSH and CDR2 is LQKENI. The CDR3 region is CASSPKADYGYTF. The CDR3 DNA reads TGTGCCAGCTCACCAAAAGCCGACTATGGCTACACCTTC.

The rearrangement joins TRBV9 to TRBJ2-2, with TRBD1 identical over 7 bases. The CDR3 has 18 residues. V dropped 3 bases and J dropped 4; count of bases not matched to a gene: 15. Germline CDR1 is SGDLS and CDR2 is YYNGEE. CDR3 region: CASSAAPAGTEVTGELFF. The DNA of the CDR3 is TGTGCCAGCAGCGCAGCTCCTGCAGGGACAGAGGTCACCGGGGAGCTGTTTTTT.

The CDR3 protein is CATSRSLIGTGVEDEQYF. The CDR3, as DNA: TGTGCCACCAGCAGATCCCTAATTGGGACAGGGGTTGAGGACGAGCAGTACTTC. The chain couples TRBV15 to TRBJ2-7; 10 nucleotides align to TRBD1. The V gene end was trimmed by 2 bases and the J gene end by 5 bases; junction bases not matched to a gene: 15. Germline lookup yields CDR1 LNHNV and CDR2 YYDKDF (reference sequence). The CDR3 covers 18 residues.

This clone is a singleton in its sample. The chain uses TRBV6-5 and TRBJ1-1; TRBD1 agrees at 7 bases. Unmatched junction bases numbered 6, after V lost 0 bases and J lost 5 bases. The CDR3 totals 15 residues. CDR1 is MNHEY, CDR2 SVGAGI, per germline. For the CDR3, the DNA is TGTGCCAGCAGTTACTCACAGGGGTCGCGGACTGAAGCTTTCTTT. It codes for CASSYSQGSRTEAFF.

The chain employs TRBV5-1 and TRBJ2-3, with TRBD2 identical over 10 bases. The CDR3 is 16 residues long. Germline-derived CDR1 and CDR2 are SGHRS and YFSETQ. The V segment lost 1 base and the J segment 2 bases; nucleotides outside the gene matches: 4. CDR3 sequence (DNA): TGCGCCAGCAGCTTGAGCGGGGGGGAGATCACAGATACGCAGTATTTT. Its protein is CASSLSGGEITDTQYF. Variable domain in full (rest from reference TRBV5-1 and TRBJ2-3): KAGVTQTPRYLIKTRGQQVTLSCSPISGHRSVSWYQQTPGQGLQFLFEYFSETQRNKGNFPGRFSGRQFSNSRSEMNVSTLELGDSALYLCASSLSGGEITDTQYFGPGTRLTVL.

CDR3 in amino acids: CASSLAGASRETQYF. The CDR3, as DNA: TGTGCCAGCAGCTTAGCCGGCGCTAGTAGGGAGACCCAGTACTTC. The chain has TRBV7-2 and TRBJ2-5; D call uncertain. The CDR3 contains 15 residues. Germline CDR1 reads SGHTA; CDR2 reads FQGNSA. Trimming pared 0 bases from V and 5 bases from J, leaving 13 bases between.

The V call is TRBV5-8, the J call TRBJ1-2; the D gene is possibly TRBD1 (6 bases). V was pared by 6 bases and J by 7 bases, with 22 bases between. The V gene's germline CDR1 is SGHTS and CDR2 YDEGEE. The CDR3 has 15 residues. CDR3 in DNA: TGTGCCAGCACCATAATGCGACAGGCTCCTATTGGCTACACCTTC. Its translation is CASTIMRQAPIGYTF.

V usage is TRBV30 and J usage is TRBJ1-2, with D possibly matching TRBD1 (5 bases). Germline loops: CDR1 GTSNPN, CDR2 SVGIG (reference sequence). The CDR3 is made up of 12 amino acids. With 4 bases removed from V and 8 bases from J, the gap between germline ends came to 14 bases. CDR3 coding DNA: TGTGCCTGGACAGGGTTATCAAGCGGCTACACCTTC. Encoded protein: CAWTGLSSGYTF.

The V gene is TRBV30, the J gene TRBJ2-3; 12 bases align to TRBD2. With V trimmed by 4 bases and J by 1 base, 6 bases remained unmatched. The CDR3 spans 16 residues. The germline V gene has CDR1 GTSNPN and CDR2 SVGIG (reference sequence). The CDR3 sequence: CAWTNRLAGGTDTQYF. The CDR3 coding sequence is TGTGCCTGGACCAACAGACTAGCGGGGGGCACAGATACGCAGTATTTT.

In regard to this clone: The sample holds other DNA sequences that translate to the same CDR3. V usage is TRBV7-9 and J usage is TRBJ1-1; D not resolved. Germline V gene lookup returns CDR1 SEHNR and CDR2 FQNEAQ (reference sequence). This CDR3 is 11 amino acids long. V was shortened by 5 bases and J by 4 bases, with 5 bases between the two germline ends. CDR3 region: CASSPSTEAFF. Written as DNA, the CDR3 is TGTGCCAGCAGCCCTTCCACTGAAGCTTTCTTT.

The chain uses TRBV7-2 and TRBJ2-1; 9 bases are shared with TRBD2. Per germline, CDR1 SGHTA and CDR2 FQGNSA. CDR3 size: 15 residues. With 3 bases clipped from V and 10 bases from J, the junction kept 10 bases outside the gene matches. CDR3 bases: TGTGCCAGCAGCTTGGCGGGGGGGCCGGTCGGGGAGCAGTTCTTC. As protein: CASSLAGGPVGEQFF.

V gene TRBV27 combines with J gene TRBJ2-2; D might be TRBD1 (7 bases). CDR3 size: 18 residues. Trimming shortened V by 8 bases and J by 0 bases, and 22 bases separated the two germline ends. CDR1 MNHEY and CDR2 SMNVEV come from the germline V gene (reference sequence). The CDR3 DNA is TGTGCCAGCGGTCGAATTAGGCGGGACAGCGCGAACACCGGGGAGCTGTTTTTT. Its translation: CASGRIRRDSANTGELFF.

The rearrangement joins TRBV6-5 to TRBJ2-3; D not certain. Trimming took off 3 bases at V and 2 bases at J, with 12 bases between the two ends. The CDR3 covers 15 residues. CDR1 and CDR2 (germline): MNHEY, SVGAGI. CDR3 sequence: CASSYAEVTTDTQYF. The CDR3 DNA reads TGTGCCAGCAGTTATGCGGAAGTAACCACAGATACGCAGTATTTT.

This chain joins TRBV29-1 and TRBJ1-4; TRBD1 might be the D (6 bases). The germline gives CDR1 SQVTM, CDR2 ANQGSEA. V dropped 0 bases and J dropped 8 bases, with 13 bases sitting between them. The CDR3 sequence is 14 residues long. DNA of the CDR3: TGCAGCGTTGAAGATCAACAGGGCGGAGAAAAACTGTTTTTT. The encoded protein is CSVEDQQGGEKLFF.

This chain connects TRBV7-2 to TRBJ2-5; D is unresolved. Between the trimmed V and J ends, which lost 1 base and 7 bases, there was a span of 13 bases. CDR3 size: 14 residues. Germline V CDR1 and CDR2: SGHTA, FQGNSA. The CDR3 nucleotides are TGTGCCAGCAGCTTAGACGCTCCTACCATGACCCAGTACTTC. Protein: CASSLDAPTMTQYF.

This sequence joins TRBV27 and TRBJ2-7, with 9 bases identical to TRBD1. V lost 3 bases and J lost 6; bases outside the gene matches: 9. This CDR3 comprises 15 residues. Per the germline V gene, CDR1 is MNHEY and CDR2 is SMNVEV (reference sequence). The CDR3 nucleotides read TGTGCCAGCAGTTTGGTAGGGACAGGGCCGAGCGAGCAGTACTTC. The encoded protein is CASSLVGTGPSEQYF.

This chain links TRBV19 with TRBJ2-1; 7 nucleotides line up with TRBD2. Germline CDR1 LNHDA, CDR2 SQIVND (reference sequence). Trimming took 4 bases from V and 4 from J; bases not matched to a gene: 7. This CDR3 is 15 amino acids long. The CDR3 here is CASSNERGAYNEQFF. CDR3 in DNA: TGTGCCAGTAGTAACGAGCGGGGTGCTTACAATGAGCAGTTCTTC.

The chain carries TRBV7-9 and TRBJ2-5; D is ambiguous. Gene TRBJ2-7 matches the end of the DNA better, so the J call may be wrong. The CDR3 is 13 amino acids. Germline values: CDR1 SEHNR, CDR2 FQNEAQ (reference sequence). Written as DNA, the CDR3 is TGTGCCAGCAGCTTCAGCCAGGACTACGAGCAGTACTTC. Encoded protein: CASSFSQDYEQYF.

The chain employs TRBV29-1 and TRBJ2-1, with TRBD1 identical over 9 bases. The CDR3 runs 14 residues. CDR1 SQVTM and CDR2 ANQGSEA come from the germline V gene. V was pared by 6 bases and J by 2 bases, with 5 bases of the junction left unmatched. The CDR3 sequence is CSVLQGAAYNEQFF. The CDR3 DNA reads as TGCAGCGTCCTACAGGGGGCTGCCTACAATGAGCAGTTCTTC.

The chain is built from TRBV2 and TRBJ2-1, with 9 nucleotides matching TRBD2. Germline values: CDR1 SNHLY, CDR2 FYNNEI. This CDR3 region has 20 residues. J lost 5 bases, V lost 0 bases, and 17 bases had no gene match. The CDR3 region has the DNA TGTGCCAGCAGTGAAGCGCCTCTTTGGGCGGGGGGGCCGAAGGACAATGAGCAGTTCTTC. It codes for CASSEAPLWAGGPKDNEQFF.

In this sample, this clone turned up a few times. The rearrangement uses TRBV4-1 and TRBJ2-3, with D hard to call. Germline V gene lookup returns CDR1 MGHRA and CDR2 YSYEKL. The CDR3 is 12 residues long. V was pared by 2 bases and J by 5 bases, with 5 bases between. Here the CDR3 DNA reads TGCGCCAGCAGCCAAATCCGAGATACGCAGTATTTT. Translated, it gives CASSQIRDTQYF.

This rearrangement joins TRBV11-2 to TRBJ1-2; possible D gene TRBD1, 5 bases. Trimming took 1 base from V and 2 from J, leaving 14 bases between them. The germline gives CDR1 SGHAT, CDR2 FQNNGV. The CDR3 contains 16 residues. The CDR3 loop is CASSLGKWWGNYGYTF. The DNA for the CDR3 is TGTGCCAGCAGCTTAGGAAAGTGGTGGGGCAACTATGGCTACACCTTC.

The genes are TRBV6-5 and TRBJ2-1; 7 bases match TRBD1. The V and J ends lost 8 bases and 7 bases, in that order; junction bases with no gene match: 8. CDR3 length equals 13 residues. Germline V CDR1 and CDR2: MNHEY, SVGAGI. The CDR3 sequence: CASHKGGGNEQFF. The CDR3 nucleotides are TGTGCCAGCCACAAAGGGGGCGGGAATGAGCAGTTCTTC.

The chain uses TRBV5-1 and TRBJ2-3; TRBD1 agrees at 7 bases. V shed 6 bases, J shed 5 bases, and the junction held 12 bases outside the gene matches. Germline loops: CDR1 SGHRS, CDR2 YFSETQ. The CDR3 consists of 15 residues. CDR3 bases: TGCGCCAGCAAACCGAGGGGGCCGGCTAAAGATACGCAGTATTTT. Its translation is CASKPRGPAKDTQYF. Filled out from reference TRBV5-1 and TRBJ2-3, the complete variable domain reads KAGVTQTPRYLIKTRGQQVTLSCSPISGHRSVSWYQQTPGQGLQFLFEYFSETQRNKGNFPGRFSGRQFSNSRSEMNVSTLELGDSALYLCASKPRGPAKDTQYFGPGTRLTVL.

This sequence joins TRBV7-9 and TRBJ2-3; 11 bases fit TRBD2. J was trimmed by 5 bases and V by 10 bases; bases with no gene match: 17. This CDR3 is 17 amino acids long. Germline V CDR1 and CDR2: SEHNR, FQNEAQ (reference sequence). The CDR3 bases are TGTGCCACGTCTGGGTCTAGCGGGGGGTTCGGCCAAGATACGCAGTATTTT. Amino acid sequence: CATSGSSGGFGQDTQYF. The variable domain in full, with the rest retrieved from reference TRBV7-9 and TRBJ2-3, is DTGVSQNPRHKITKRGQNVTFRCDPISEHNRLYWYRQTLGQGPEFLTYFQNEAQLEKSRLLSDRFSAERPKGSFSTLEIQRTEQGDSAMYLCATSGSSGGFGQDTQYFGPGTRLTVL.

As for this clone: Within the sample, other DNA sequences also encode this same CDR3. This chain connects TRBV6-1 to TRBJ1-6; a weak D match, TRBD1 (5 bases). The CDR3 is made up of 17 amino acids. Trimming shortened V by 1 base and J by 5 bases, and 15 bases separated the two germline ends. Looked up from germline, CDR1 is MNHNS and CDR2 is SASEGT. The CDR3, as DNA: TGTGCCAGCAGTGAAGAAGCCCTAGGGGCCAATAATTCACCCCTCCACTTT. Protein product: CASSEEALGANNSPLHF.